This T cell receptor beta chain came from a study of blood T cell repertoires in COVID-19 (dated by TCRdb to the early 2020s). Regarding the complete study: Samples from collaborators originated in the United States, Italy and Spain and spanned both the acute and convalescent phases of COVID-19. The prospective study material was composed of cDNA or gDNA derived from T cells, B-cell-depleted T cells, or PBMCs. The dataset comprised deeply sampled blood TCRbeta repertoires from subjects exposed to, actively infected with, or recovered from COVID-19. The repertoires were released in a freely available public database intended as a resource for research on the immune response to SARS-CoV-2. The samples were drawn from the first 160 participants of the ongoing ImmuneRACE study and from over 950 subjects provided by 6 global collaborators. Sample metadata almost always included a de-identified subject ID, COVID-19 status, age in years and sex. Where available, HLA class I and class II types were taken from metadata supplied by the sample provider and were not determined by assay-based typing.

TCRbeta CDR3 regions were amplified from genomic DNA using the immunoSEQ Assay, a bias-controlled multiplex PCR. As for the authors' bioinformatics: The number of nucleated cells in each sample was estimated by amplification of reference gene primers within the assay. To quantify the absolute abundance of each unique TCRbeta CDR3 rearrangement, sequence reads were collapsed and filtered. For each sample, productive Simpson clonality was calculated as the square root of Simpson's diversity index across productive rearrangements. In its TCRdb copy, this immuneACCESS table keeps in-frame sequences only and misses some clones. Where compared with another copy, unresolved V genes explain less than half of these, and the others have no known cause. The V and J calls and clone size come from that table; D and trimming were worked out from the DNA. Here the sample has around 100,000 clones; around 90% occur a single time. 4.5% to 6.5% of the sample is in the top ten clones.

This clone is a singleton in its sample. It lacks a known antigen. No clone much larger than this one lies a single base away; base qualities are absent. Each collaborating institution followed its own protocols to collect whole blood in K2EDTA tubes. For TCRbeta analysis, collaborators shipped samples as frozen whole blood, isolated PBMCs, or DNA extracted from either of those sample types. What the authors observed across the whole study: The amount of clinical and demographic metadata varied by source and participant and was provided uncurated.

The germline V gene supplies CDR1 MGHRA and CDR2 YSYEKL. Inclusive of the bounding cysteine and phenylalanine, the CDR3 is 17 residues long. The kept DNA is CDR3 alone, 51 bases in frame from the first base. V sheds 1 base and J sheds 1 base, leaving 16 bases between their ends. The sample was peripheral blood. This sequence uses TRBV4-1 and TRBJ1-1; the D gene is perhaps TRBD1, from 5 matching bases. This clonotype was sampled from a human donor in a cohort sampled during active COVID-19. The CDR3 here reads CASSQGASRQGNTEAFF. The nucleotide sequence is TGCGCCAGCAGCCAAGGGGCGAGCCGGCAGGGGAACACTGAAGCTTTCTTT.